This entry lists 22 T cell receptor beta chains sequenced from one sample in a study of T cell repertoires in cytomegalovirus infection. Each CDR3 protein gets one entry after TCRdb re-called the reads with MiXCR. Of approximately 100,000 distinct CDR3 sequences in the sample, about 25% are singletons; the top ten hold about two fifths. The sequenced sample was CD8+ T cells from PBMCs. All receptors derive from a human donor in good health (CMV status not recorded). Some clones in this sample may be carry-over from other donors' samples.

About this clonotype: The junction departs from the called germline gene at one end, perhaps through a read error. The V gene is TRBV4-3, the J gene TRBJ2-2; TRBD1 agrees at 7 bases. In germline, CDR1 is LGHNA, CDR2 YSLEER. The CDR3 totals 16 residues. As DNA, the CDR3 is TGCACCAGTAGCCATGGCCAGGGGGTGAACACCGGGGAGCTGTTTTTT. This translates into CTSSHGQGVNTGELFF.

The table lists this clonotype with a few counts. This chain connects TRBV24-1 to TRBJ2-2; the D is unclear. From germline, CDR1 is KGHDR and CDR2 SFDVKD. This CDR3 spans 14 amino acids. V was cut by 5 bases and J by 3 bases, with 9 bases left in between. The CDR3 reads CATSATDYTGELFF. CDR3 bases: TGTGCCACCAGTGCCACGGATTACACCGGGGAGCTGTTTTTT.

This clonotype was seen at least ten times. This chain uses TRBV27 with TRBJ2-1; D is perhaps TRBD1 (6 bases). Trimming pared 4 bases from V and 8 bases from J, leaving 6 bases between. From germline, CDR1 is MNHEY and CDR2 SMNVEV (reference sequence). This CDR3 is 11 amino acids long. Written as DNA, the CDR3 is TGTGCCAGCAGTTCAGGGGATGAGCAGTTCTTC. Translation gives CASSSGDEQFF.

This clonotype was seen only once. The gene calls are TRBV27 and TRBJ2-1; possible D gene TRBD2, 5 bases. Per germline, CDR1 MNHEY and CDR2 SMNVEV (reference sequence). CDR3 size: 16 residues. Trimming took 4 bases from V and 0 from J, leaving 13 bases between them. The CDR3 here is CASSSPLASSYNEQFF. As DNA, the CDR3 is TGTGCCAGCAGTTCACCTCTAGCTAGCTCCTACAATGAGCAGTTCTTC.

The J gene is TRBJ1-5, the V gene TRBV28; D is ambiguous. This CDR3 comprises 16 residues. Germline V CDR1 and CDR2: MDHEN, SYDVKM. The V end was cut by 6 bases, the J end by 5 bases, with 20 bases between. The CDR3 loop reads CASSLIGGNPYQPQHF. The CDR3 DNA sequence: TGTGCCAGCAGCCTAATCGGTGGTAACCCGTATCAGCCCCAGCATTTT.

This chain joins TRBV25-1 and TRBJ2-7, with D perhaps matching TRBD1 (6 bases). This CDR3 comprises 16 residues. Trimming left V 4 bases short and J 5 bases short, with 21 bases between. In germline, CDR1 is MGHDK, CDR2 SYGVNS. In DNA, the CDR3 is TGTGCCAGCAGTGGGGGGACCGGGACAATTTACCACGAGCAGTACTTC. Residues: CASSGGTGTIYHEQYF.

V is TRBV5-4 and J is TRBJ2-1, with D unresolved. Trimming pared 4 bases from V and 5 bases from J, leaving 16 bases between. This CDR3 spans 15 amino acids. Germline assignment: CDR1 SGHNT and CDR2 YYREEE (reference sequence). The CDR3 DNA follows: TGTGCCAGCAGCACTGATTTGGGCGCACACAATGAGCAGTTCTTC. Protein product: CASSTDLGAHNEQFF.

This clonotype was observed a few times. This rearrangement joins TRBV27 to TRBJ2-7, with D perhaps matching TRBD1 (6 bases). The V and J ends lost 3 bases and 2 bases respectively, with 11 bases between them. Germline lookup yields CDR1 MNHEY and CDR2 SMNVEV (reference sequence). The CDR3 totals 14 residues. The DNA of the CDR3 is TGTGCCAGCAGTTTGGGAAAGGGGGCCTACGAGCAGTACTTC. Its protein product is CASSLGKGAYEQYF.

This clonotype was observed a few times. The gene calls are TRBV6-2 or TRBV6-3 and TRBJ2-1; tentative D call: TRBD2 (7 bases). The CDR3 contains 15 residues. The germline V and J ends were trimmed by 2 bases and 5 bases, with 13 bases remaining between them. Per germline, CDR1 MNHEY and CDR2 SVGEGT. CDR3 residues: CASSYRGGGNNEQFF. CDR3 in DNA: TGTGCCAGCAGTTACAGGGGGGGCGGAAACAATGAGCAGTTCTTC.

V gene TRBV19 combines with J gene TRBJ2-1; D might be TRBD2 (5 bases). Germline V gene lookup returns CDR1 LNHDA and CDR2 SQIVND (reference sequence). V dropped 7 bases and J dropped 4 bases, with 20 bases sitting between them. The CDR3 consists of 16 residues. CDR3 nucleotide sequence: TGTGCCAGTAAGTTGTCGGTGAGCGGATCATACAATGAGCAGTTCTTC. This codes for CASKLSVSGSYNEQFF.

The rearrangement links TRBV20-1 to TRBJ2-7, with a possible D match to TRBD1 (6 bases). V was clipped by 2 bases and J by 4 bases, with 18 bases between them. This CDR3 spans 15 amino acids. The V gene's germline CDR1 is DFQATT and CDR2 SNEGSKA (reference sequence). The CDR3 sequence is CSARTPADRLYEQYF. In DNA, the CDR3 is TGCAGTGCTAGAACCCCAGCCGACAGGCTATACGAGCAGTACTTC.

This clonotype occurred many times. The chain couples TRBV25-1 to TRBJ2-6, with 10 positions matching TRBD1. V shed 8 bases, J shed 0 bases, and the junction held 10 bases outside the gene matches. Per the germline V gene, CDR1 is MGHDK and CDR2 is SYGVNS. The CDR3 spans 18 residues. Here the CDR3 reads CASPPGQGFDSGANVLTF. CDR3 coding DNA: TGTGCCAGCCCCCCGGGACAGGGGTTCGACTCTGGGGCCAACGTCCTGACTTTC.

V and J are TRBV28 and TRBJ2-1; possibly TRBD1 for D (6 bases). The V gene's germline CDR1 is MDHEN and CDR2 SYDVKM. The CDR3 is 14 amino acids. Trimming left V 6 bases short and J 4 bases short, with 13 bases between. CDR3 DNA sequence: TGTGCCAGCAGCCAATTGGACAGTTACAATGAGCAGTTCTTC. Translation: CASSQLDSYNEQFF. Supplemented by reference TRBV28 and TRBJ2-1, the full variable domain reads DVKVTQSSRYLVKRTGEKVFLECVQDMDHENMFWYRQDPGLGLRLIYFSYDVKMKEKGDIPEGYSVSREKKERFSLILESASTNQTSMYLCASSQLDSYNEQFFGPGTRLTVL.

CDR3 loop: CASSYYGTSTDTQYF. DNA for the CDR3: TGTGCCAGCAGTTACTACGGGACAAGCACAGATACGCAGTATTTT. The chain carries TRBV6-5 and TRBJ2-3; weak D call: TRBD1 (6 bases). V was trimmed by 1 base and J by 0 bases, leaving 8 bases between them. CDR1 and CDR2 (germline): MNHEY, SVGAGI. This CDR3 region has 15 residues.

This clonotype was counted many times. The chain joins TRBV12-3 or TRBV12-4 to TRBJ1-2; TRBD1 agrees at 8 bases. There are 14 residues in the CDR3. The trim removed 5 bases at V and 7 bases at J, leaving 9 bases unmatched. The CDR3, as DNA: TGTGCCAGCAGTGGGACAGGCACGAGGGGTGGCTACACCTTC. Translation gives CASSGTGTRGGYTF.

This clonotype has just a few counts. The J gene is TRBJ2-2, the V gene TRBV4-1, with 8 bases that match TRBD2. V lost 1 base, J lost 5 bases, and 9 bases stayed unmatched. The CDR3 is 17 residues long. Per the germline V gene, CDR1 is MGHRA and CDR2 is YSYEKL. The CDR3 region has the DNA TGCGCCAGCAGCCAAGCATCGGCGGGAGGAGGAACCGGGGAGCTGTTTTTT. Translating gives CASSQASAGGGTGELFF.

This clonotype was observed a handful of times. The rearrangement links TRBV27 to TRBJ2-1, with D possibly TRBD1 on 5 matching bases. Trimming stripped 3 bases from V and 6 bases from J, with 9 bases between. CDR3 length: 13 amino acids. CDR1 and CDR2 (germline): MNHEY, SMNVEV (reference sequence). CDR3 residues: CASSFLGANEQFF. CDR3 DNA sequence: TGTGCCAGCAGTTTCCTAGGGGCCAATGAGCAGTTCTTC.

This clonotype was detected a few times. The V and J genes are TRBV7-6 and TRBJ2-3, with 11 bases that match TRBD2. CDR1 and CDR2 (germline): SGHVS, FNYEAQ. The CDR3 totals 15 residues. The V gene end was trimmed by 5 bases and the J gene end by 3 bases; junction bases not matched to a gene: 4. The CDR3 DNA follows: TGTGCCAGCAGCGCCAGGACTAGCGGGACAGATACGCAGTATTTT. Translated: CASSARTSGTDTQYF.

This clonotype was observed a few times. V usage is TRBV29-1 and J usage is TRBJ2-4; D possibly corresponds to TRBD1 (5 bases). The CDR3 covers 10 residues. The germline V gene has CDR1 SQVTM and CDR2 ANQGSEA. The CDR3 here is CSRREHIQYF. The CDR3 nucleotides are TGCAGTCGCAGGGAACACATTCAGTACTTC.

The genes are TRBV11-2 and TRBJ2-5; maybe TRBD1 (6 bases). CDR3 length: 16 amino acids. Per germline, CDR1 SGHAT and CDR2 FQNNGV. V lost 5 bases, J lost 4 bases, and 20 bases lay in between. The CDR3 loop reads CASSLPRRGGAETQYF. CDR3 sequence (DNA): TGTGCCAGCAGCCTGCCCCGTCGAGGGGGAGCAGAGACCCAGTACTTC. Using reference TRBV11-2 and TRBJ2-5 for the parts outside the CDR3, the full variable domain is EAGVAQSPRYKIIEKRQSVAFWCNPISGHATLYWYQQILGQGPKLLIQFQNNGVVDDSQLPKDRFSAERLKGVDSTLKIQPAKLEDSAVYLCASSLPRRGGAETQYFGPGTRLLVL.

The chain is built from TRBV15 and TRBJ1-2; no reliable D call. This CDR3 is built from 13 residues. CDR1 and CDR2 from the germline V gene are LNHNV and YYDKDF (reference sequence). Trimming removed 3 bases at V and 3 bases at J, with 8 bases between. In DNA, the CDR3 is TGTGCCACCAGCAGGCAGGAATACTATGGCTACACCTTC. This encodes CATSRQEYYGYTF.

The table lists this clonotype with many counts. The chain is built from TRBV15 and TRBJ1-5; 9 bases are a match to TRBD1. The CDR3 runs 16 residues. Germline values: CDR1 LNHNV, CDR2 YYDKDF (reference sequence). V lost 7 bases to trimming and J lost 6 bases; unmatched junction nucleotides: 13. CDR3 residues: CATKHTRTGVGQPQHF. In DNA, the CDR3 is TGTGCCACCAAACACACCCGGACAGGGGTCGGTCAGCCCCAGCATTTT.